This T cell receptor (beta chain) was identified during a study of shared clonotypes between healthy human individuals. Overall study findings and caveats: Compared with memory subsets, naive subsets generally had larger estimated richness. Shared clonotypes across all four donors exceeded non-shared ones in generation probability. Sampling covered nothing but blood. Tissue TCR repertoires likely differ from those found in blood.

Several immunoSEQ 96-well plates shared each subset's DNA, each plate a replicate. Data came from immunoSEQ multiplex PCR; TCRdb stores just in-frame clones and leaves some out. The table lists about 2.2 million clones, around 95% of them singletons. Comment on this clone: The antigen is unknown.

Germline CDR1 reads SGHVS; CDR2 reads FQNEAQ. The CDR3 consists of 14 residues. The ends were cut back, 5 bases at V and 0 bases at J, with 10 bases in the middle. CD45RO-negative, CCR7-positively selected cells formed the naive CD8 fraction, excluding terminally differentiated effector memory CD45RA+ cells. The gene calls are TRBV7-8 and TRBJ2-5; D may be TRBD1 (6 bases). Material: naive CD8+ T cells from PBMCs. The sequence was collected from a man between 18 and 35 years old in good health. Some clones in this sample may be carry-over from other donors' samples. The CDR3 DNA reads TGTGCCAGCAGCCCAGGACAGAACCAAGAGACCCAGTACTTC. Residues: CASSPGQNQETQYF. Looking up the rest from reference TRBV7-8 and TRBJ2-5 gives the full variable domain: GAGVSQSPRYKVAKRGQDVALRCDPISGHVSLFWYQQALGQGPEFLTYFQNEAQLDKSGLPSDRFFAERPEGSVSTLKIQRTQQEDSAVYLCASSPGQNQETQYFGPGTRLLVL.